This TCR beta chain was profiled in a study of T cell changes during pregnancy in multiple sclerosis. V trimming: 6 bases; J trimming: 1 base; junction bases outside the gene matches: 17. The V gene's germline CDR1 is MDHEN and CDR2 SYDVKM. This CDR3 contains 19 residues. Sequencing used immunoSEQ multiplex PCR; TCRdb keeps in-frame clones, though not all of them. The data contain about 35,000 clones, about 90% of them singletons. This sequence was found in a female donor in good health, enrolled as a control in a pregnancy study. The specimen comprised CD4+ T cells from peripheral blood mononuclear cells, sampled in the third trimester of pregnancy. The rearrangement links TRBV28 to TRBJ2-2; 7 nucleotides agree with TRBD2. The chain's CDR3 is CASRVPAGTKYGNTGELFF. In DNA, the CDR3 is TGTGCCAGCAGGGTGCCAGCGGGGACTAAATACGGGAACACCGGGGAGCTGTTTTTT.